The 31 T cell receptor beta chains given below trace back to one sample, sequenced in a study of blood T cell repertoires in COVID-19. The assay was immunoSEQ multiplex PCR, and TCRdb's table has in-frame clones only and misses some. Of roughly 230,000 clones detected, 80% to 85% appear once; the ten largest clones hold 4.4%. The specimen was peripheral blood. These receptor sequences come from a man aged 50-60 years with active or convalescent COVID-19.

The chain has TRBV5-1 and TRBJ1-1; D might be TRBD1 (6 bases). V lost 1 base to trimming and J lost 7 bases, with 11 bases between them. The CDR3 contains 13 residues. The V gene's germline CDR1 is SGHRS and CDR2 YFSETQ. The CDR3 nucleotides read TGCGCCAGCAGCTTGTCTGGGGGCGGTGAAGCTTTCTTT. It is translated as CASSLSGGGEAFF.

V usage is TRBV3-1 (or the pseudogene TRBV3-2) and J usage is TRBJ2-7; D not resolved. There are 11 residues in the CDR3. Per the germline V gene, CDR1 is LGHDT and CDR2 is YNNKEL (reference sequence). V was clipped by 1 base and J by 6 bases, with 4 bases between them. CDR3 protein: CASSQVGEQYF. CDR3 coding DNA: TGTGCCAGCAGCCAAGTCGGCGAGCAGTACTTC.

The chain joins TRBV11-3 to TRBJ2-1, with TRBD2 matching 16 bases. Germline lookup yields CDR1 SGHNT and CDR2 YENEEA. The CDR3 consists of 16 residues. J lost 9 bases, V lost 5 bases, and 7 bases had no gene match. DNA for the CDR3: TGTGCCAGCAGCCCTGGGACTAGCGGGGGGGCCGGTGAGCAGTTCTTC. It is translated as CASSPGTSGGAGEQFF.

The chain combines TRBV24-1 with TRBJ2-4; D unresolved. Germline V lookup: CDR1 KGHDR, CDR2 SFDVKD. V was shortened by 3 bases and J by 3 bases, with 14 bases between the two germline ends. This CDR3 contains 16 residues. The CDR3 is CATSDPPTVYKNIQYF. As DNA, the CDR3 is TGTGCCACCAGTGATCCCCCGACTGTTTACAAAAACATTCAGTACTTC.

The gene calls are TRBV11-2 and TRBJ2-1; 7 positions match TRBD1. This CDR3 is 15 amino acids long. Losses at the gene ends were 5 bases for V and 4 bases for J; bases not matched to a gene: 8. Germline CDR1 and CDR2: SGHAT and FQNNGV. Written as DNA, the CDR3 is TGTGCCAGCAGCCCCGGGACAGATCGTTACAATGAGCAGTTCTTC. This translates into CASSPGTDRYNEQFF.

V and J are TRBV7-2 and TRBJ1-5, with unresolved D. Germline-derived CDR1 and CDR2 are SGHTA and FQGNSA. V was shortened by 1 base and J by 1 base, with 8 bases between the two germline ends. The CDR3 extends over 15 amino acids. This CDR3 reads CASSLVRGSNQPQHF. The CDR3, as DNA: TGTGCCAGCAGCTTAGTTCGGGGAAGCAATCAGCCCCAGCATTTT.

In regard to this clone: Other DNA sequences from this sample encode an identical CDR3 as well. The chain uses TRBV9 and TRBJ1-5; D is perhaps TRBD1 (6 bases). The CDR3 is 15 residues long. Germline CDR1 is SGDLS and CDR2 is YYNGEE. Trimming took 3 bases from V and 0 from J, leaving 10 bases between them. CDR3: CASSATGYSNQPQHF. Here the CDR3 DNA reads TGTGCCAGCAGCGCGACAGGTTATAGCAATCAGCCCCAGCATTTT. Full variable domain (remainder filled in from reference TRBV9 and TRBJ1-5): DSGVTQTPKHLITATGQRVTLRCSPRSGDLSVYWYQQSLDQGLQFLIQYYNGEERAKGNILERFSAQQFPDLHSELNLSSLELGDSALYFCASSATGYSNQPQHFGDGTRLSIL.

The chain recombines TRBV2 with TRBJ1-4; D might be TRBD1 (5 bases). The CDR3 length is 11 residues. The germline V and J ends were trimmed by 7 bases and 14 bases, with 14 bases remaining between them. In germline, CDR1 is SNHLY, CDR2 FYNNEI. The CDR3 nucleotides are TGTGCCAGCATCTACATGAAGGGGCTGTTTTTT. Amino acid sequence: CASIYMKGLFF.

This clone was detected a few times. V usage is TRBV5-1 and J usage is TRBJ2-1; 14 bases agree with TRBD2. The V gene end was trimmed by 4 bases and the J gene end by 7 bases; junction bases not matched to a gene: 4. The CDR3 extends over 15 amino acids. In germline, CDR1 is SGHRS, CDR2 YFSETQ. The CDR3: CASSAGLAGENEQFF. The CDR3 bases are TGCGCCAGCAGCGCGGGACTAGCGGGGGAAAATGAGCAGTTCTTC.

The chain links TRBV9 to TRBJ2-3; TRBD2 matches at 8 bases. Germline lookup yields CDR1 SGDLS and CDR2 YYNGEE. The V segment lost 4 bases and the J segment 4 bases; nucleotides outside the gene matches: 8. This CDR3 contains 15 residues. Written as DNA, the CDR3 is TGTGCCAGCAGCCCCGGGAGGGGGAGCTCAGATACGCAGTATTTT. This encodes CASSPGRGSSDTQYF.

Written as DNA, the CDR3 is TGTGCCAGCAGCGAGAGGGGACTGAACACCGGGGAGCTGTTTTTT. Translated: CASSERGLNTGELFF. This sequence joins TRBV9 and TRBJ2-2; D might be TRBD2 (6 bases). CDR3 size: 15 residues. The germline V gene has CDR1 SGDLS and CDR2 YYNGEE. Deletions cut 3 bases from V and 1 base from J, with 10 bases between.

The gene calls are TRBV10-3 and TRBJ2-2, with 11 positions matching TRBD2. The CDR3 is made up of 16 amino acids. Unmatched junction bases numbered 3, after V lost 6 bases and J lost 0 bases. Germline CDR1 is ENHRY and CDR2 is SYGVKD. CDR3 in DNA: TGTGCCATCAGGCCGGGACTAGCGGCGAACACCGGGGAGCTGTTTTTT. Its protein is CAIRPGLAANTGELFF.

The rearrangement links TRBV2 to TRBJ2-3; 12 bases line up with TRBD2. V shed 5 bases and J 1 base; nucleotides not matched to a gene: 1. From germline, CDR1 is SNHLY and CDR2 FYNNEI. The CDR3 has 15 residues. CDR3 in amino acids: CASSWTSGGTDTQYF. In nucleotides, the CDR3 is TGTGCCAGCAGTTGGACTAGCGGGGGCACAGATACGCAGTATTTT.

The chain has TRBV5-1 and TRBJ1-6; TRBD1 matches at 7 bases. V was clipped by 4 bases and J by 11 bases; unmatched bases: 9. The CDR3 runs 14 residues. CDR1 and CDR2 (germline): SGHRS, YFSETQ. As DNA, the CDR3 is TGCGCCAGCAGCGAACAGGGGCATGGGACACCCCTCCACTTT. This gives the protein CASSEQGHGTPLHF.

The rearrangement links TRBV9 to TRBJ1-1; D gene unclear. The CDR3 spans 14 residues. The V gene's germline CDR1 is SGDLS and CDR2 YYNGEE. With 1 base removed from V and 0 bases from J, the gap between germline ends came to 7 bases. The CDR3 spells CASSVSGMNTEAFF. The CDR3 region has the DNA TGTGCCAGCAGCGTATCGGGGATGAACACTGAAGCTTTCTTT.

DNA for the CDR3: TGTGCCAGCAGCCAAGTGTCGGGTAATGAAAAACTGTTTTTT. As protein: CASSQVSGNEKLFF. The chain employs TRBV4-2 and TRBJ1-4; D uncertain. Germline loops: CDR1 LGHNA, CDR2 YNFKEQ. V was trimmed by 1 base and J by 4 bases, leaving 7 bases between them. The CDR3 covers 14 residues.

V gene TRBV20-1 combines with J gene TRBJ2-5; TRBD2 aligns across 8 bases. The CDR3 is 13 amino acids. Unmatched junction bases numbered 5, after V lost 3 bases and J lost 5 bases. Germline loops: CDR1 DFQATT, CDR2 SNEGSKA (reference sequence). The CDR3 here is CSASLAGGETQYF. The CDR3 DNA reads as TGCAGTGCTAGTCTTGCGGGGGGTGAGACCCAGTACTTC.

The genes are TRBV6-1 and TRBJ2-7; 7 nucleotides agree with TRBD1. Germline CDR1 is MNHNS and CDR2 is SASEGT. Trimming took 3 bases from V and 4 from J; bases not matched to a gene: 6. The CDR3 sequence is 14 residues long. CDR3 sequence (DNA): TGTGCCAGCAGTGAGACCTGGGACAGTTACGAGCAGTACTTC. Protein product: CASSETWDSYEQYF.

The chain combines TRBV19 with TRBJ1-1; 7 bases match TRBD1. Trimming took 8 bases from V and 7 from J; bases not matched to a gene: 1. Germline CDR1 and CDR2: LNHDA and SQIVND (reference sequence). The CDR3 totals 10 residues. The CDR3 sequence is CASRDSEAFF. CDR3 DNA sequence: TGTGCCAGTCGGGACAGTGAAGCTTTCTTT.

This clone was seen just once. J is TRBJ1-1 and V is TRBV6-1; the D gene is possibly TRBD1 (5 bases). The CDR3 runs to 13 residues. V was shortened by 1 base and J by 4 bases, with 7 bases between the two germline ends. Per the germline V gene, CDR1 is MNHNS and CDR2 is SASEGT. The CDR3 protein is CASSEVGATEAFF. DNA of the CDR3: TGTGCCAGCAGTGAAGTAGGGGCCACTGAAGCTTTCTTT.

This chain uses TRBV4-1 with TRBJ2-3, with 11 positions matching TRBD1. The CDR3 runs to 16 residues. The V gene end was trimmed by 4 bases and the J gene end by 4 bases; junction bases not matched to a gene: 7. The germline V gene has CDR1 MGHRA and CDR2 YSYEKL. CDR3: CASSRLGQGVSDTQYF. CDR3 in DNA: TGCGCCAGCAGCCGGCTGGGACAGGGGGTCTCAGATACGCAGTATTTT.

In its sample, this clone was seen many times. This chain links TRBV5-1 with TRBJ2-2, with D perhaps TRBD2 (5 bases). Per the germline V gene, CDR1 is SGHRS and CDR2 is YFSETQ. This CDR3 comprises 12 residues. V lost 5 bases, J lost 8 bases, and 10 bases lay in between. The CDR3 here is CASRDSLGELFF. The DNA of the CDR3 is TGCGCCAGCAGGGACTCTCTAGGGGAGCTGTTTTTT.

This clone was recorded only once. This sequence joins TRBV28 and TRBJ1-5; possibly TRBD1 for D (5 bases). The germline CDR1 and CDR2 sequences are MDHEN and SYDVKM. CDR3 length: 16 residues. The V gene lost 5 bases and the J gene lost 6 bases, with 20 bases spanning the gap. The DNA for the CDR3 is TGTGCCAGCAGTCCCGGGGGTGGGAGGGTCGGTCAGCCCCAGCATTTT. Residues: CASSPGGGRVGQPQHF.

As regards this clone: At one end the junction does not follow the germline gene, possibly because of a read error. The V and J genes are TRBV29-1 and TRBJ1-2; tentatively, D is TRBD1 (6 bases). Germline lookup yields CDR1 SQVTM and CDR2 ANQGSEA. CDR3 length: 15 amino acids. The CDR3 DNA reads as TGCAGCGTAGAAGACAGGCTAAGTATGGTTTATAGCTACACCTTC. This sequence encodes CSVEDRLSMVYSYTF.

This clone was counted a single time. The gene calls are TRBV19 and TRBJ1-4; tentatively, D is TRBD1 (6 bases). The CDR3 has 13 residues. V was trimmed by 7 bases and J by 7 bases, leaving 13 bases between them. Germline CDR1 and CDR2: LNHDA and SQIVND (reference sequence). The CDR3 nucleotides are TGTGCCAGTAAAGAGGGAGGGGGTGAAAAACTGTTTTTT. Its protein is CASKEGGGEKLFF.

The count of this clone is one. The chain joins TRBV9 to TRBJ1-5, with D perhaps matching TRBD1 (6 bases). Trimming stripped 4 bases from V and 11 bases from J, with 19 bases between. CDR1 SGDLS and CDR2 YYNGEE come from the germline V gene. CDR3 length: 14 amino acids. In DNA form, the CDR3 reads TGTGCCAGCAGCAGGGGGGGAGTGGACAAAACCCAGCATTTT. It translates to CASSRGGVDKTQHF.

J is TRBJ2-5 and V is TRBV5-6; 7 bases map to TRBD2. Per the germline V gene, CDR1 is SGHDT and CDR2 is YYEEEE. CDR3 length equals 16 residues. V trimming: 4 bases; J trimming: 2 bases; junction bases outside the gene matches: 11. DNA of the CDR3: TGTGCCAGCAGCCCCGGGGCGGGGGACCCACAAGAGACCCAGTACTTC. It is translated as CASSPGAGDPQETQYF. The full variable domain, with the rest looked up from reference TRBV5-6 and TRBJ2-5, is DAGVTQSPTHLIKTRGQQVTLRCSPKSGHDTVSWYQQALGQGPQFIFQYYEEEERQRGNFPDRFSGHQFPNYSSELNVNALLLGDSALYLCASSPGAGDPQETQYFGPGTRLLVL.

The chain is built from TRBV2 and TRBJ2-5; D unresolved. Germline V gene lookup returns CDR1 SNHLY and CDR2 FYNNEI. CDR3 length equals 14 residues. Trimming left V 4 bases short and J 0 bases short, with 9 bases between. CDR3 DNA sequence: TGTGCCAGCAGTGCATGGCAGTACCAAGAGACCCAGTACTTC. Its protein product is CASSAWQYQETQYF. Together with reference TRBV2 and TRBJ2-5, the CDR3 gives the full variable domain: EPEVTQTPSHQVTQMGQEVILRCVPISNHLYFYWYRQILGQKVEFLVSFYNNEISEKSEIFDDQFSVERPDGSNFTLKIRSTKLEDSAMYFCASSAWQYQETQYFGPGTRLLVL.

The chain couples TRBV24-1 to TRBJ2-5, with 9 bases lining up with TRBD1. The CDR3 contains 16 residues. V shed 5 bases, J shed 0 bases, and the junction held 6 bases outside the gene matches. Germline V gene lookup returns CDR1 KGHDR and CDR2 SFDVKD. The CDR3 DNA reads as TGTGCCACCAGTGGATCCGGGACAGGGAACCAAGAGACCCAGTACTTC. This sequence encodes CATSGSGTGNQETQYF.

The CDR3 loop is CASSLSAASNQPQHF. CDR3 in DNA: TGTGCCAGCAGTTTATCGGCGGCGAGCAATCAGCCCCAGCATTTT. This chain links TRBV27 with TRBJ1-5; D unresolved. The CDR3 covers 15 residues. Germline V gene data show CDR1 as MNHEY and CDR2 as SMNVEV (reference sequence). V was trimmed by 0 bases and J by 1 base, leaving 7 bases between them.

The CDR3 DNA reads TGCAGTGCACAGGACAGCTATGGCTACACCTTC. Translation gives CSAQDSYGYTF. The chain combines TRBV20-1 with TRBJ1-2, with D possibly being TRBD1 (6 bases). Trimming took off 6 bases at V and 4 bases at J, with 9 bases between the two ends. Germline loops: CDR1 DFQATT, CDR2 SNEGSKA (reference sequence). The length of the CDR3 is 11 residues.